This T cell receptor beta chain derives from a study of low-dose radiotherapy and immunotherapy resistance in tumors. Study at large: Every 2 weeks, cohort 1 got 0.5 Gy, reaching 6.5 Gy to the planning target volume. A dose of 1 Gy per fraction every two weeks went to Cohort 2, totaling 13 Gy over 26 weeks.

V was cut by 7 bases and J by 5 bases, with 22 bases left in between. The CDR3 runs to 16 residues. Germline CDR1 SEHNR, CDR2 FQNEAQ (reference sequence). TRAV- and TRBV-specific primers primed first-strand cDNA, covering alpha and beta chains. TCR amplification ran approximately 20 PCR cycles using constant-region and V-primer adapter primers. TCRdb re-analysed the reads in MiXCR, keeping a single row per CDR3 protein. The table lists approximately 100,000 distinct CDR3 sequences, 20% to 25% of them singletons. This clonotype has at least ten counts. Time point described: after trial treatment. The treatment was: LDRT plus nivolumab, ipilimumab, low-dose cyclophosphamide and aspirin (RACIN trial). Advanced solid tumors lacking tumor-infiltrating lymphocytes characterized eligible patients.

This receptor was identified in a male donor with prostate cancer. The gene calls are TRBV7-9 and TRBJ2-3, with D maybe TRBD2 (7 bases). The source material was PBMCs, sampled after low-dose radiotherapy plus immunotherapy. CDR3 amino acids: CASTGGGQRALDTQYF. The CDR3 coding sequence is TGTGCCAGCACTGGGGGGGGCCAGCGGGCCCTAGATACGCAGTATTTT. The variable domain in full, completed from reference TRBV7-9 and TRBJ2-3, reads DTGVSQNPRHKITKRGQNVTFRCDPISEHNRLYWYRQTLGQGPEFLTYFQNEAQLEKSRLLSDRFSAERPKGSFSTLEIQRTEQGDSAMYLCASTGGGQRALDTQYFGPGTRLTVL.